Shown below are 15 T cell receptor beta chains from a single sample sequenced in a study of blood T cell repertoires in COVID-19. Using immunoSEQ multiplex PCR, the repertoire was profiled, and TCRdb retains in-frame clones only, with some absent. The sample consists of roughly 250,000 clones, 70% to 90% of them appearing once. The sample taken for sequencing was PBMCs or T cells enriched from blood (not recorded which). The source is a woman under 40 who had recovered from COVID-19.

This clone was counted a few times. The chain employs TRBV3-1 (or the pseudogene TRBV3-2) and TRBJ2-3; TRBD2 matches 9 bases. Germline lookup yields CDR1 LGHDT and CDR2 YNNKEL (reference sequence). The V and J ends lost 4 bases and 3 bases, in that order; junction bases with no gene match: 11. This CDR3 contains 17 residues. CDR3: CASSPRGAGGPTDTQYF. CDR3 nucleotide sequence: TGTGCCAGCAGCCCCAGAGGGGCGGGAGGGCCGACAGATACGCAGTATTTT.

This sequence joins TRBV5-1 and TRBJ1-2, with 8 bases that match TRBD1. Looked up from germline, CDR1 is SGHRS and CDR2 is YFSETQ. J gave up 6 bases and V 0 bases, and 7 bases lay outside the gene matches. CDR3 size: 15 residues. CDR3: CASSLDLDRGNGYTF. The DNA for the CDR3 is TGCGCCAGCAGCTTGGACCTCGACAGGGGCAATGGCTACACCTTC.

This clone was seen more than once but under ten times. This CDR3 reads CASSLSGGEQYF. The CDR3 nucleotides read TGTGCCAGCAGTTTATCAGGGGGCGAGCAGTACTTC. This chain connects TRBV28 to TRBJ2-7; 7 bases agree with TRBD1. The V gene end was trimmed by 1 base and the J gene end by 6 bases; junction bases not matched to a gene: 0. CDR3 length equals 12 residues. The germline CDR1 and CDR2 sequences are MDHEN and SYDVKM.

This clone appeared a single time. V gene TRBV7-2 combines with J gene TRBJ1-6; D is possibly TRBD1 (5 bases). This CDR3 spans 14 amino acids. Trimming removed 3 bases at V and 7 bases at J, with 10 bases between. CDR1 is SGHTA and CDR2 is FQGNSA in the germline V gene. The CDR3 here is CASSLQGNNSPLHF. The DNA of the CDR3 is TGTGCCAGCAGCTTGCAGGGAAACAATTCACCCCTCCACTTT.

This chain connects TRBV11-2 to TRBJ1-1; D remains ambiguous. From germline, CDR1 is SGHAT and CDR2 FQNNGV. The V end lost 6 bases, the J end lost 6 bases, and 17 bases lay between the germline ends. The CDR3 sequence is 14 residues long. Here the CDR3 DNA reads TGTGCCAGCAGTCCGACCGCTGCGCGGGCTGAAGCTTTCTTT. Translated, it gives CASSPTAARAEAFF.

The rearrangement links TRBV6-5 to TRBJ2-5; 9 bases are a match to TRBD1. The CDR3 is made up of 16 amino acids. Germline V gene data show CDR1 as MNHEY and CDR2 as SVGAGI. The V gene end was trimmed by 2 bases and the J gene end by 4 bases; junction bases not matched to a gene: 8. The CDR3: CASSYMGQGRTETQYF. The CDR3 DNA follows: TGTGCCAGCAGTTACATGGGACAGGGTCGGACAGAGACCCAGTACTTC.

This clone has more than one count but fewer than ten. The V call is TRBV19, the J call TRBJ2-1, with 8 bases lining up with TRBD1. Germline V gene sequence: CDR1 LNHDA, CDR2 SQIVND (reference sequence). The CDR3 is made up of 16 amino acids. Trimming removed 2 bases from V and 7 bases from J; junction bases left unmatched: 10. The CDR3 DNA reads TGTGCCAGTAGTATAAATAGCGCAGGGGGCGGGAATGAGCAGTTCTTC. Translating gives CASSINSAGGGNEQFF. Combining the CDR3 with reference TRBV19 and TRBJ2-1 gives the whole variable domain DGGITQSPKYLFRKEGQNVTLSCEQNLNHDAMYWYRQDPGQGLRLIYYSQIVNDFQKGDIAEGYSVSREKKESFPLTVTSAQKNPTAFYLCASSINSAGGGNEQFFGPGTRLTVL.

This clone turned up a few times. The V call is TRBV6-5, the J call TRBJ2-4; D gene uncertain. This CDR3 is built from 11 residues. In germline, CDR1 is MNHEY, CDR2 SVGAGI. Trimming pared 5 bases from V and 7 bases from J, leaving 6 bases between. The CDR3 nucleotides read TGTGCCAGCAGTCCCGGGAACATTCAGTACTTC. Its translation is CASSPGNIQYF.

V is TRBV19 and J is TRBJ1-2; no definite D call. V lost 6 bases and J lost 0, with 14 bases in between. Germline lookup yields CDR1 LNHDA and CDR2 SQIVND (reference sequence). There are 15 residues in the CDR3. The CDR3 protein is CASSPSWSSNYGYTF. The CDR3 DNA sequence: TGTGCCAGTAGCCCGAGTTGGTCTTCTAACTATGGCTACACCTTC.

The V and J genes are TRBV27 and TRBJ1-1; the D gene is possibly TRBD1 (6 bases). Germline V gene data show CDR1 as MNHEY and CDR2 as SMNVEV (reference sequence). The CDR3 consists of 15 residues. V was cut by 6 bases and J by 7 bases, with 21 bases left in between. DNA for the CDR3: TGTGCCAGCAGGCCTAACCTTCAGACAGGCAATGAAGCTTTCTTT. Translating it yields CASRPNLQTGNEAFF.

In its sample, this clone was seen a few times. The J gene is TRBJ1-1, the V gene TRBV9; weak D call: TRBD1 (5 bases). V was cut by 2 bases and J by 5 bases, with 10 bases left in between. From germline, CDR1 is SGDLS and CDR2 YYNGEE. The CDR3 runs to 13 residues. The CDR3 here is CASSVDGGTEAFF. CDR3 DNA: TGTGCCAGCAGCGTCGACGGGGGAACTGAAGCTTTCTTT.

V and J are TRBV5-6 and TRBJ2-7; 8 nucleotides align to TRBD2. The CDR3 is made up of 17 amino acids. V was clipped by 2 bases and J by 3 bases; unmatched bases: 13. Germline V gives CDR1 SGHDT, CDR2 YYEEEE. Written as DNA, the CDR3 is TGTGCCAGCAGCTTAAGGGCGGGAGGACTGAGGTACTACGAGCAGTACTTC. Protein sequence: CASSLRAGGLRYYEQYF.

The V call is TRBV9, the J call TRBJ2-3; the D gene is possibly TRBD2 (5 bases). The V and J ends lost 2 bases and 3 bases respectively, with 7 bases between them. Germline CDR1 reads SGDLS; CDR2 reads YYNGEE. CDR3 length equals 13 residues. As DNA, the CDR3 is TGTGCCAGCAGCGTTGGGGAGACAGATACGCAGTATTTT. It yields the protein CASSVGETDTQYF.

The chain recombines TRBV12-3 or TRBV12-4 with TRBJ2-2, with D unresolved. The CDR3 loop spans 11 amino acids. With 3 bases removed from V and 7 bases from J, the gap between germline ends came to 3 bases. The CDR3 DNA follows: TGTGCCAGCAGTTTTAACGGGGAGCTGTTTTTT. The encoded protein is CASSFNGELFF.

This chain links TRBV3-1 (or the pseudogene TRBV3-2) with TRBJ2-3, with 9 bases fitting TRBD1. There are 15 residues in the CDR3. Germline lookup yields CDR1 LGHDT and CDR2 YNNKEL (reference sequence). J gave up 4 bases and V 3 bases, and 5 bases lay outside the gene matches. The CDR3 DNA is TGTGCCAGCAGCCAGAACACAGGGGGCGCAGATACGCAGTATTTT. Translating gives CASSQNTGGADTQYF.